The entry below describes one TCR beta chain. Its target antigen remains unknown. Base quality data are lacking; no much larger clone is found one base away. The immunoSEQ Assay, a bias-controlled multiplex PCR, was used to amplify TCRbeta CDR3 regions from genomic DNA. On the authors' methods: The number of nucleated cells in each sample was estimated by amplification of reference gene primers within the assay. Sequence reads were collapsed and filtered to measure the absolute abundance of every unique TCRbeta CDR3 rearrangement. Productive Simpson clonality was computed per sample as the square root of Simpson's diversity index over productive rearrangements. The clones in this table, taken by TCRdb from immuneACCESS, are in-frame only. Not every clone is retained; where verified, under half of the shortfall comes from an unresolved V gene, and the cause of the rest is unknown. Clone size and V and J calls were adopted from that table, with D and trimming inferred from the DNA. Across this sample there are 300,000 to 350,000 clones, with roughly 90% seen only once. Together, the top ten hold just over 1% of the sample.

There are 13 amino acids in the CDR3, from cysteine to phenylalanine inclusive. Left in the record is the CDR3 DNA by itself, 39 bases read in frame from the first base. The CDR1 and CDR2 encoded by the germline V gene (reference sequence) are LGHDT and YNNKEL. The trim is 4 bases for V and 1 base for J, with a gap of 8 bases between the germline ends. Enrolling through a virtual design, the prospective study's participants ranged in age from roughly 18 to 95 years and lived across approximately 25 United States geographic areas. To assign participants to cohorts, the prospective study relied on clinical history that participants themselves reported in a screening survey and a study questionnaire. Exposed participants had been in contact, within 2 weeks of entering the study, with a person who had a PCR-confirmed or clinician-diagnosed case of COVID-19. In the prospective study, whole blood, serum and a nasopharyngeal or oropharyngeal swab were collected from each participant by mobile phlebotomists. Additional blood draws and questionnaires over a 2-month period could optionally be provided by prospective study participants. Before DNA extraction, blood samples from the prospective study were shipped at room temperature or frozen.

This specimen belongs to a study of blood T cell repertoires in COVID-19 (dated by TCRdb to about 2020). As for the study more broadly: Samples from collaborators originated in the United States, Italy and Spain and spanned both the acute and convalescent phases of COVID-19. Where HLA class I and class II types were available, the types were taken from metadata supplied by the sample provider, not from assay-based typing. The repertoires were made available in a free public database intended to serve as a resource for research on the immune response to SARS-CoV-2. Sample metadata almost always included a de-identified subject ID, COVID-19 status, age in years and sex. The samples were drawn from the first 160 participants of the ongoing ImmuneRACE study and from about 1,200 subjects provided by 6 global collaborators. The dataset comprised deeply sampled blood TCRbeta repertoires from subjects exposed to, actively infected with, or recovered from COVID-19. The material from the prospective study consisted of cDNA or gDNA derived from T cells, B-cell-depleted T cells, or PBMCs.

Paper-wide results and their limitations: Clinical and demographic metadata were provided uncurated, with the amount varying by source and participant.

The origin of this receptor is a woman in her 30s who had been exposed to COVID-19. What was sequenced was PBMCs or T cells enriched from blood (not recorded which). The chain employs TRBV3-1 (or the pseudogene TRBV3-2) and TRBJ2-7; no confident D gene assignment can be made. The DNA sequence is TGTGCCAGCAGCCCCTCAGCGTCCTACGAGCAGTACTTC. Its coded protein is CASSPSASYEQYF.